This TCR beta chain was identified during a study of long-term antiretroviral therapy in people with HIV. Per germline, CDR1 MNHNS and CDR2 SASEGT. The CDR3 runs to 13 residues. Trimming stripped 6 bases from V and 0 bases from J, with 8 bases between. This clone was seen more than once but under ten times. A v3.0 immunoSEQ assay was performed at survey level. Sequencing used immunoSEQ multiplex PCR; TCRdb keeps in-frame clones, though not all of them. The sample gives some 28,000 clones, roughly 94% of which show up once; 3.1% is in the top ten. The receptor was derived from a man aged 50-59 years with HIV. This chain uses TRBV6-1 with TRBJ1-1, with D uncertain. The material was unsorted PBMCs, obtained 5.3 years after starting antiretroviral therapy. CDR3 sequence: CASSEALNTEAFF. For the CDR3, the DNA is TGTGCCAGCAGCGAGGCCTTGAACACTGAAGCTTTCTTT.